This is a list of T cell receptor beta chains from one sample in a study of blood T cell repertoires in COVID-19. The assay was immunoSEQ multiplex PCR, and TCRdb's table has in-frame clones only and misses some. This sample carries some 130,000 clones, roughly 86% of them seen once, and the ten largest clones take about an eighth. The sequenced sample was peripheral blood. These receptors were taken from a woman in her 70s with COVID-19, enrolled during active disease. Each CDR3 is given with its conserved first and last residue.

CDR3aa: CASSQEDRGVYEKLFF; j_gene: TRBJ1-4; v_gene: TRBV3-1/TRBV3-2
CDR3aa: CASSPRGYNEQFF; j_gene: TRBJ2-1; v_gene: TRBV18
CDR3aa: CASSLDHLSEQYF; j_gene: TRBJ2-7; v_gene: TRBV11-2
CDR3aa: CASSAETPGLAGRYNEQFF; j_gene: TRBJ2-1; v_gene: TRBV9
CDR3aa: CASSLGDSQETQYF; j_gene: TRBJ2-5; v_gene: TRBV11-3
CDR3aa: CASSRPTQGLNEAFF; j_gene: TRBJ1-1; v_gene: TRBV6-5
CDR3aa: CASSPGLAGEGDTQYF; j_gene: TRBJ2-3; v_gene: TRBV5-4
CDR3aa: CASSTWGGANYGYTF; j_gene: TRBJ1-2; v_gene: TRBV5-4
CDR3aa: CASSFHSGQGNSPLHF; j_gene: TRBJ1-6; v_gene: TRBV11-2
CDR3aa: CASSYSLATNTGELFF; j_gene: TRBJ2-2; v_gene: TRBV6-5
CDR3aa: CASSILGQGATDTQYF; j_gene: TRBJ2-3; v_gene: TRBV19
CDR3aa: CASSEVPEGNSPLHF; j_gene: TRBJ1-6; v_gene: TRBV6-1